This TCR beta chain emerged from a study of T cell repertoires in cytomegalovirus infection. This clonotype came up many times. In germline, CDR1 is SEHNR, CDR2 FQNEAQ (reference sequence). CDR3 size: 15 residues. V shed 3 bases and J shed 8 bases, with 19 bases lying between them. TCRdb re-called the reads with MiXCR, one entry per CDR3 protein. Counted here are a few hundred thousand distinct CDR3 sequences, over 8% occurring once; the ten biggest clones make up about 15%. The sample was PBMCs. This sequence originates from a human donor in good health (CMV status not recorded). Some clones in this sample may be carry-over from other donors' samples. The V and J genes are TRBV7-9 and TRBJ1-1; D is uncertain. CDR3 protein: CASSFPRMVAEEAFF. CDR3 bases: TGTGCCAGCAGCTTCCCCAGAATGGTTGCCGAGGAAGCTTTCTTT.